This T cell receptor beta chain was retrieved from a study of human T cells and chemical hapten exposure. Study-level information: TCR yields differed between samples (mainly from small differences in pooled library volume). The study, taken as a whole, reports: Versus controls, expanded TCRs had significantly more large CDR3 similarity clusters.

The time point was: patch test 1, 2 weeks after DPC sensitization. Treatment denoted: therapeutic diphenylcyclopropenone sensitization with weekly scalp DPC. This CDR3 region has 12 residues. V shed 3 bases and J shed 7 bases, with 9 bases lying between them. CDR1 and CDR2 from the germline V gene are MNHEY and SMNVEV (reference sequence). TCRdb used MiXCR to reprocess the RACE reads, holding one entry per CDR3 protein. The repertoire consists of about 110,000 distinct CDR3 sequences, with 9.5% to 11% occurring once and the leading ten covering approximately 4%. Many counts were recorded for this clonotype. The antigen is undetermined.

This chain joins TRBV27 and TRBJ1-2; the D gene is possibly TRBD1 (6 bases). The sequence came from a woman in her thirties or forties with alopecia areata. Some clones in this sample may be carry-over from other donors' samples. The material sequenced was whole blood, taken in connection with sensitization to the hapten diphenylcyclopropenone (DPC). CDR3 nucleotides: TGTGCCAGCAGTTTGGCAGGGGCTGGCTACACCTTC. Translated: CASSLAGAGYTF.